A single sample is the source of the 20 T cell receptor beta chains below, sequenced in a study of blood T cell repertoires in COVID-19. Clones were read by immunoSEQ multiplex PCR, and TCRdb kept only the in-frame ones, dropping some. The data hold about 120,000 clones, with over 75% observed a single time. Source material: peripheral blood. The receptors come from a man between 50 and 59 years old with acute or convalescent COVID-19.

This clone has more than one count but fewer than ten. The genes are TRBV1 and TRBJ1-5. TRBV1 represents a pseudogene. This CDR3 has 14 amino acids. The CDR3 loop is CTSSLGGVVQPQHF. The CDR3 nucleotides are TGCACCAGCAGCCTCGGAGGGGTAGTGCAGCCCCAGCATTTT.

The rearrangement uses TRBV24-1 and TRBJ1-5, with 8 bases that match TRBD1. The CDR3 spans 15 residues. V was pared by 4 bases and J by 6 bases, with 7 bases of the junction left unmatched. The germline V gene encodes CDR1 KGHDR and CDR2 SFDVKD. This CDR3 reads CATSETTGGVQPQHF. CDR3 nucleotides: TGTGCCACCAGTGAAACAACAGGGGGGGTTCAGCCCCAGCATTTT.

The V and J genes are TRBV12-3 or TRBV12-4 and TRBJ2-3; weak D call: TRBD1 (5 bases). Trimming removed 10 bases from V and 6 bases from J, with 14 bases in between. The CDR3 covers 12 residues. This chain's CDR3 is CATQGSYDTQYF. Written as DNA, the CDR3 is TGTGCCACCCAGGGTAGTTACGATACGCAGTATTTT.

The chain carries TRBV18 and TRBJ1-1; the D gene is possibly TRBD1 (5 bases). Trimming stripped 3 bases from V and 2 bases from J, with 13 bases between. The CDR3 has 15 residues. CDR1 and CDR2 (germline): KGHSH, LQKENI. In nucleotides, the CDR3 is TGTGCCAGCTCACCCTTCGGGCAGGGCAACACTGAAGCTTTCTTT. Amino acids: CASSPFGQGNTEAFF.

J is TRBJ2-5 and V is TRBV18; TRBD1 aligns across 8 bases. Germline CDR1 is KGHSH and CDR2 is LQKENI. J was trimmed by 2 bases and V by 2 bases; bases with no gene match: 1. This CDR3 spans 14 amino acids. CDR3 loop: CASSPRQGQETQYF. DNA for the CDR3: TGTGCCAGCTCACCAAGACAGGGGCAAGAGACCCAGTACTTC.

This clone was counted between two and nine times. Other nucleotide sequences from this sample produce the same CDR3. The CDR3 spells CASSLLETQYF. As DNA, the CDR3 is TGCGCCAGCAGCTTACTGGAGACCCAGTACTTC. This chain connects TRBV5-1 to TRBJ2-5; no reliable D call. Germline values: CDR1 SGHRS, CDR2 YFSETQ. The length of the CDR3 is 11 residues. Trimming pared 2 bases from V and 5 bases from J, leaving 4 bases between.

The V call is TRBV12-5, the J call TRBJ2-5; D is possibly TRBD1 (6 bases). This CDR3 region has 13 residues. Trimming cost V 5 bases and J 4 bases, with 11 bases left between them. Germline V gene sequence: CDR1 LGHNT, CDR2 FRNRAP. The CDR3: CASGELRGETQYF. The CDR3 nucleotides are TGTGCTAGTGGTGAACTCAGGGGAGAGACCCAGTACTTC.

This chain uses TRBV30 with TRBJ1-2; TRBD1 matches at 10 bases. Germline CDR1 reads GTSNPN; CDR2 reads SVGIG (reference sequence). Trimming cost V 3 bases and J 1 base; bases outside gene matches: 2. The CDR3 consists of 14 residues. The CDR3 DNA reads TGTGCCTGGAGGGGGGACAGGGGTAACTATGGCTACACCTTC. Encoded protein: CAWRGDRGNYGYTF. Complete variable domain (other parts from reference TRBV30 and TRBJ1-2): SQTIHQWPATLVQPVGSPLSLECTVEGTSNPNLYWYRQAAGRGLQLLFYSVGIGQISSEVPQNLSASRPQDRQFILSSKKLLLSDSGFYLCAWRGDRGNYGYTFGSGTRLTVV.

This chain joins TRBV29-1 and TRBJ1-4; maybe TRBD1 (6 bases). CDR1 is SQVTM and CDR2 is ANQGSEA in the germline V gene. The length of the CDR3 is 11 residues. The V end was cut by 4 bases, the J end by 11 bases, with 11 bases between. In DNA form, the CDR3 reads TGCAGCGTTGTGGATCAGGGGAAACTGTTTTTT. Its translation is CSVVDQGKLFF.

The chain is built from TRBV10-3 and TRBJ2-7; D is unclear. The V end lost 0 bases, the J end lost 6 bases, and 15 bases lay between the germline ends. Germline V lookup: CDR1 ENHRY, CDR2 SYGVKD. The CDR3 totals 15 residues. CDR3 DNA sequence: TGTGCCATCAGTGAGTCGCCCCGCACATTTGGCGAGCAGTACTTC. It codes for CAISESPRTFGEQYF.

The gene calls are TRBV6-6 and TRBJ1-2; 9 bases are shared with TRBD1. The CDR3 totals 16 residues. From germline, CDR1 is MNHNY and CDR2 SVGAGI (reference sequence). J gave up 4 bases and V 2 bases, and 8 bases lay outside the gene matches. CDR3 nucleotide sequence: TGTGCCAGCAGTTACGGGCCCGGGACAGGGAGCTATGGCTACACCTTC. It yields the protein CASSYGPGTGSYGYTF.

This clone was detected only a few times. The chain combines TRBV4-1 with TRBJ2-1; 12 nucleotides match TRBD2. V lost 0 bases to trimming and J lost 4 bases; unmatched junction nucleotides: 4. Germline CDR1 is MGHRA and CDR2 is YSYEKL. The CDR3 covers 17 residues. CDR3: CASSQDVLAGGYNEQFF. The CDR3 DNA reads as TGCGCCAGCAGCCAAGATGTCCTAGCGGGAGGGTACAATGAGCAGTTCTTC.

CDR3 DNA sequence: TGTGCCAGCAGCTCCGGACTAGCGGGATTTCACACCGGGGAGCTGTTTTTT. This sequence encodes CASSSGLAGFHTGELFF. The chain recombines TRBV7-2 with TRBJ2-2; TRBD2 aligns across 12 bases. There are 17 residues in the CDR3. Germline-derived CDR1 and CDR2 are SGHTA and FQGNSA. The trim removed 4 bases at V and 3 bases at J, leaving 6 bases unmatched.

The chain combines TRBV5-1 with TRBJ2-7; D is undetermined. The CDR3 loop spans 13 amino acids. Germline V gene data show CDR1 as SGHRS and CDR2 as YFSETQ. The V and J ends lost 2 bases and 0 bases respectively, with 6 bases between them. CDR3 in DNA: TGCGCCAGCAGCTTCGCGAGCTCCTACGAGCAGTACTTC. It translates to CASSFASSYEQYF.

This clone was picked up a small number of times. The genes are TRBV5-1 and TRBJ1-5; TRBD1 might be the D (5 bases). V shed 3 bases and J shed 5 bases, with 15 bases lying between them. The CDR3 has 15 amino acids. The germline V gene encodes CDR1 SGHRS and CDR2 YFSETQ. The CDR3 sequence: CASSWEGRRDQPQHF. In nucleotides, the CDR3 is TGCGCCAGCAGCTGGGAGGGGCGTCGGGATCAGCCCCAGCATTTT.

A few counts support this clone. The chain couples TRBV7-2 to TRBJ2-7; 8 nucleotides line up with TRBD2. Unmatched junction bases numbered 4, after V lost 3 bases and J lost 0 bases. The CDR3 loop spans 15 amino acids. Germline CDR1 is SGHTA and CDR2 is FQGNSA. The CDR3: CASSLAGTSSYEQYF. In DNA, the CDR3 is TGTGCCAGCAGCTTGGCCGGGACTAGCTCCTACGAGCAGTACTTC.

The table lists this clone with a count of one. V is TRBV5-4 and J is TRBJ2-5; 7 nucleotides line up with TRBD2. V was pared by 4 bases and J by 5 bases, with 2 bases of the junction left unmatched. Germline V lookup: CDR1 SGHNT, CDR2 YYREEE (reference sequence). The length of the CDR3 is 12 residues. The CDR3 loop is CASSPGGETQYF. DNA of the CDR3: TGTGCCAGCAGCCCCGGGGGGGAGACCCAGTACTTC.

The V and J genes are TRBV7-6 and TRBJ2-1, with D possibly matching TRBD2 (6 bases). Trimming took off 3 bases at V and 0 bases at J, with 12 bases between the two ends. CDR1 SGHVS and CDR2 FNYEAQ come from the germline V gene. The CDR3 loop spans 16 amino acids. CDR3 nucleotides: TGTGCCAGCAGCTTGTCGACGGGAGTCTCCTACAATGAGCAGTTCTTC. It translates to CASSLSTGVSYNEQFF.

V usage is TRBV7-6 and J usage is TRBJ1-5; 10 bases align to TRBD1. The V gene's germline CDR1 is SGHVS and CDR2 FNYEAQ. CDR3 length: 17 amino acids. V was pared by 5 bases and J by 5 bases, with 12 bases of the junction left unmatched. The CDR3 reads CASSASVGQGSHQPQHF. As DNA, the CDR3 is TGTGCCAGCAGCGCCTCGGTGGGACAGGGGTCCCATCAGCCCCAGCATTTT.

The chain employs TRBV29-1 and TRBJ2-2; TRBD1 aligns across 11 bases. The CDR3 loop spans 14 amino acids. V lost 5 bases, J lost 6 bases, and 5 bases stayed unmatched. Germline lookup yields CDR1 SQVTM and CDR2 ANQGSEA. The DNA of the CDR3 is TGCAGCGTTTGGGGACAGGGGGGCCCCGGGGAGCTGTTTTTT. This gives the protein CSVWGQGGPGELFF.